This T cell receptor beta chain appears in the sequencing data of a study of blood T cell repertoires in COVID-19. Assay: immunoSEQ multiplex PCR; the TCRdb copy retains only in-frame clones and omits some. The sample shows 250,000 or so clones, about 87% of them seen only once. This clone appeared a single time. In germline, CDR1 is LNHDA, CDR2 SQIVND (reference sequence). V gave up 5 bases and J gave up 10 bases; unmatched junction bases: 6. The CDR3 contains 13 residues. This receptor was obtained from a woman aged 40 to 50 who had been exposed to COVID-19. Sequencing was performed on PBMCs or T cells enriched from blood (not recorded which). This chain joins TRBV19 and TRBJ2-1; the match to TRBD1 covers 9 bases. In DNA, the CDR3 is TGTGCCAGTAGTCCGGACAGGGGAAGGGAGCAGTTCTTC. Its translation: CASSPDRGREQFF.